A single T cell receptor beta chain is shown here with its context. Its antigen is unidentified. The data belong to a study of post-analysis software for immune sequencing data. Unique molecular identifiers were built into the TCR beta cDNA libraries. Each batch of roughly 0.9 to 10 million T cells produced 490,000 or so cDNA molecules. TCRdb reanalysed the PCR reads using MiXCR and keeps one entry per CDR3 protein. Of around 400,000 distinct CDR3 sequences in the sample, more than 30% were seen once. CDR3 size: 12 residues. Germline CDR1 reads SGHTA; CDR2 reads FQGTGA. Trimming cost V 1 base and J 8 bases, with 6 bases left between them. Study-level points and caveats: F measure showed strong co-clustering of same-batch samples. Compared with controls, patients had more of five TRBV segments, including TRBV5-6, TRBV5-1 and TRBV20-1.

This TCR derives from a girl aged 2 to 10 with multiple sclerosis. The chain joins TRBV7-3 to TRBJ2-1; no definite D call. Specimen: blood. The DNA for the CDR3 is TGTGCCAGCAGCTTAAGACCCGATGAGCAGTTCTTC. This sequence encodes CASSLRPDEQFF.